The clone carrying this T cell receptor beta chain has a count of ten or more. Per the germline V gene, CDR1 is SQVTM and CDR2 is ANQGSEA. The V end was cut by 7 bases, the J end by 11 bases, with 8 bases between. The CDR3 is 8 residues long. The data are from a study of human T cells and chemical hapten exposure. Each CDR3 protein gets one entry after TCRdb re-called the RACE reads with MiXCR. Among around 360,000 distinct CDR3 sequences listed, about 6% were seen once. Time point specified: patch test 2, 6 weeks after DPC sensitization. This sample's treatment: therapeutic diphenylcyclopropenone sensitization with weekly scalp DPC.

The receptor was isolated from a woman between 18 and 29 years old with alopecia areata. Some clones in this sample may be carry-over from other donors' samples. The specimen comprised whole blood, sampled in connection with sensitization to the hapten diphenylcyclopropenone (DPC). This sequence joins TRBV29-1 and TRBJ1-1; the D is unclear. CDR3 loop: CSGDDAFF. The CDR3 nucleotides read TGCAGCGGGGATGACGCTTTCTTT.